A single sample gave rise to the 7 T cell receptor beta chains below, sequenced in a study of T cell repertoires in cytomegalovirus infection. MiXCR, applied by TCRdb to the reads, yields one record per CDR3 protein. The sample records about half a million distinct CDR3 sequences, 30% to 40% being singletons. The antigens of these receptors remain unknown. Sequenced here: cultured PBMCs, sampled from culture after CMV antigen stimulation. All receptors come from a human donor in good health (CMV status not recorded). Some clones in this sample may be carry-over from other donors' samples.

The chain recombines TRBV6-2 or TRBV6-3 with TRBJ2-3; 12 nucleotides agree with TRBD2. Germline lookup yields CDR1 MNHEY and CDR2 SVGEGT. Trimming took 5 bases from V and 4 from J; bases not matched to a gene: 13. This CDR3 has 18 amino acids. In DNA form, the CDR3 reads TGTGCCAGCAGTCCCCCAGGTTTGACTAGCGGGAGCCCAGATACGCAGTATTTT. Its protein product is CASSPPGLTSGSPDTQYF.

The chain links TRBV7-2 to TRBJ2-7; tentative D call: TRBD2 (6 bases). Per germline, CDR1 SGHTA and CDR2 FQGNSA. CDR3 length equals 15 residues. Trimming took off 1 base at V and 2 bases at J, with 12 bases between the two ends. This chain's CDR3 is CASSLVRTNTYEQYF. DNA for the CDR3: TGTGCCAGCAGCTTAGTTAGGACTAACACCTACGAGCAGTACTTC.

This clonotype was seen only a few times. This chain uses TRBV28 with TRBJ1-2; D is unresolved. In germline, CDR1 is MDHEN, CDR2 SYDVKM. V was cut by 2 bases and J by 0 bases, with 7 bases left in between. CDR3 length: 14 amino acids. CDR3 DNA: TGTGCCAGCAGTTTAGGATCAGCTAACTATGGCTACACCTTC. It specifies CASSLGSANYGYTF.

This chain links TRBV25-1 with TRBJ2-5, with no clear D. From germline, CDR1 is MGHDK and CDR2 SYGVNS. This CDR3 comprises 14 residues. V lost 0 bases, J lost 1 base, and 6 bases lay in between. CDR3 coding DNA: TGTGCCAGCAGTGAATATGTTTCCCAAGAGACCCAGTACTTC. Amino acid sequence: CASSEYVSQETQYF.

Only a few counts were recorded for this clonotype. Relative to the germline gene, one junction end is altered; a read error may explain this. This chain links TRBV7-2 with TRBJ2-7; 8 positions match TRBD1. Germline V gene data show CDR1 as SGHTA and CDR2 as FQGNSA. This CDR3 has 14 residues. CDR3 in amino acids: CASRSAGGSNEQYF. The CDR3 nucleotides are TGTGCCAGCAGGTCAGCAGGGGGCTCCAACGAGCAGTACTTC.

The chain recombines TRBV12-3 or TRBV12-4 with TRBJ2-2, with 11 bases identical to TRBD2. The CDR3 sequence is 14 residues long. The V and J ends lost 7 bases and 7 bases, in that order; junction bases with no gene match: 5. CDR3 sequence (DNA): TGTGCCAGCACCGGGACTAGCGGTTACGGGGAGCTGTTTTTT. This translates into CASTGTSGYGELFF.

The chain couples TRBV6-5 to TRBJ2-6; perhaps TRBD2 as D (6 bases). Trimming stripped 10 bases from V and 4 bases from J, with 14 bases between. This CDR3 comprises 14 residues. Germline V CDR1 and CDR2: MNHEY, SVGAGI. CDR3 nucleotide sequence: TGTGCCACCTGGGGGGTCCCCGGGGCCAACGTCCTGACTTTC. The encoded protein is CATWGVPGANVLTF.